The entry below gives a single T cell receptor (beta chain) sequence along with its context. Its antigen remains undetermined. Germline and junction disagree at one end, which may indicate a read error. CDR1 ENHRY and CDR2 SYGVKD were looked up in the germline V gene. Taken from cysteine to phenylalanine, the CDR3 has 14 residues. Of all the DNA, just the CDR3 is kept, 42 bases in frame from base 1. Taken with the paper, the label for time point translates to: blood 4 weeks post-SBRT, at nephrectomy. The treatment or condition label, as the study defines it: 15 Gy SBRT to primary tumor, nephrectomy 4 weeks later. The samples were drawn from a clinical trial, where primary renal cell carcinomas were treated with 15 Gy of stereotactic body radiation therapy and then removed by nephrectomy 4 weeks afterward. To follow tumor-enriched clonotypes, peripheral blood was collected serially from radiation-treated patients at baseline and again at 2 weeks and 4 weeks after SBRT. Every patient had renal cell carcinoma of clear cell pathology. The QIAamp DNA Blood Mini Kit (Qiagen) was used to prepare genomic DNA for TCR sequencing. The analyses included just those samples that passed every quality control check.

The entry originates in a study of radiation and T cells in renal cell carcinoma (dated by TCRdb to about 2020). About the investigation overall: In total, 53 samples underwent TCR beta sequencing: 25 or so tumors plus 27 peripheral blood samples. In the approximately 53 samples combined, around 3.9 million unique CDR3 nucleotide sequences were found, encoding 2 million to 3 million unique CDR3 amino acid sequences. The last blood draw occurred 4 weeks after radiation, at the same time as nephrectomy.

On the study overall, not on this receptor specifically: Effects of radiation dose or scheduling on the TCR repertoire could not be addressed with the single-armed trial design. Top tumor clonotypes rose in blood from baseline to 2 weeks post-radiation, then contracted by 4 weeks, suggesting transient expansion of tumor-resident clones. Because no pretreatment tumor biopsies were available, whether clonotypes were present in the tumor at baseline could not be determined. Dynamics of the blood repertoire were not tracked past 4 weeks after treatment.

Following the manufacturer's recommendations, the immunoSEQ kit was used to generate TCR beta libraries from genomic DNA. Library preparation used a first multiplex PCR with proprietary primers, then a second PCR adding unique barcodes, with bead cleanups after each round. Each sample batch included a kit-provided positive control reaction and a negative control reaction. The final libraries were assessed on an Agilent 4200 TapeStation D1000 ScreenTape, pooled by volume, and quantified by qPCR. Sequencing ran on an Illumina NextSeq500 with a MidOutput 150-cycle cartridge, using 156 Read1 and 15 Index1 cycles with kit custom primers. The pooled library was loaded at around 1.1 pM with an approximately 21% PhiX control spike-in. The authors' analysis ran thus. Vendor-processed data were analyzed in R, with a clonotype defined as all T cells sharing the same CDR3 nucleotide sequence. For clone abundance analyses, frequencies were normalized to the 10,000 most abundant clones per sample. Before analysis, public T cell clones were removed, and these numbered fewer than six per sample on average. Tumor-enriched clonotypes and baseline blood-enriched clonotypes were defined as those with an abundance difference of at least 32-fold between compartments. A beta-binomial differential abundance model was used to identify clonotypes that expanded or contracted between blood time points. Tumor-blood repertoire similarity was measured with the Baroni-Urbani and Buser coefficient, and groups were compared using two-tailed Wilcoxon tests in R. The immuneACCESS repertoire file appears here via TCRdb, limited to in-frame rearrangements. These files lack a portion of the clones; in checked studies, under half of the deficit traces to unresolved V genes, and the cause of the others is not known. The V and J calls and the clone size are those of that table, but D and trimming were determined from the DNA. This sample lists tens of thousands of clones; approximately 80% were detected once. Clones ranked in the top ten supply around 9.4% of the sample.

Recombination connected TRBV10-3 to TRBJ1-2; the D gene lacks a confident call. The specimen comprised blood, sampled from a patient whose treatment included radiotherapy and nephrectomy. The sequence derives from a man aged 50 or older with renal cell carcinoma. CDR3 protein: CATLEGRGNSGYTF. The bases read TGTGCCACCCTGGAGGGAAGAGGGAACTCTGGCTACACCTTC.